These T cell receptor beta chains were read from a single sample in a study of blood T cell repertoires in COVID-19. Assay: immunoSEQ multiplex PCR; the TCRdb copy retains only in-frame clones and omits some. The data contain roughly 150,000 clones, more than 65% of them seen just once; the ten biggest clones take up 4% to 4.5%. Specimen: peripheral blood. These TCRs come from a man in his 60s with acute or convalescent COVID-19. Both conserved end residues are part of each CDR3.

>TRBJ2-5|TRBV30
CAWSVVRETQYF
>TRBJ2-3|TRBV5-1
CASSPGQGTDTQYF
>TRBJ1-1|TRBV19
CASSPRGINTEAFF
>TRBJ1-1|TRBV5-4
CASSYRGSSEAFF
>TRBJ2-1|TRBV5-4
CASSSAGYNEQFF
>TRBJ2-1|TRBV3-1/TRBV3-2
CASSQRPTSGSYEQFF
>TRBJ2-1|TRBV5-6
CASSPETSDYNEQFF
>TRBJ1-2|TRBV9
CASSVVAGLPGYGYTF
>TRBJ2-1|TRBV6-5
CASIQTSGSGNEQFF
>TRBJ2-7|TRBV5-6
CASSSEGQGDYEQYF
>TRBJ1-1|TRBV5-6
CASSLAGSAEAFF
>TRBJ1-5|TRBV11-2
CASSLDGNQPQHF
>TRBJ2-2|TRBV6-5
CASRALNTGELFF
>TRBJ2-7|TRBV21-1
CASSKAGQGTDEQYF
>TRBJ2-7|TRBV11-3
CASSLGSGTPYEQYF
>TRBJ1-3|TRBV6-1
CASRPTGPSGNTIYF
>TRBJ2-5|TRBV10-3
CAISSPDRDQETQYF
>TRBJ2-7|TRBV5-1
CASSLTSGSYEQYF
>TRBJ1-1|TRBV4-2
CASRPGGTEAFF
>TRBJ1-2|TRBV27
CASSPLTGADYGYTF
>TRBJ2-2|TRBV27
CASSRVTVTGELFF
>TRBJ2-2|TRBV5-4
CASRAGTSSNTGELFF
>TRBJ1-2|TRBV6-2/TRBV6-3
CASSYARQGVHGYTF
>TRBJ2-7|TRBV5-1
CASSAGTGGYEQYF
>TRBJ2-1|TRBV4-2
CASSQGRTSGNNEQFF
>TRBJ2-7|TRBV7-2
CASSSRSGTGVGEQYF
>TRBJ1-5|TRBV10-3
CAISEGAGHQPQHF
>TRBJ1-1|TRBV30
CAWNGLGGMGTEAFF
>TRBJ2-6|TRBV10-3
CATGRAPSSGANVLTF
>TRBJ2-5|TRBV5-1
CASTLGGVETQYF
>TRBJ1-2|TRBV18
CASSPGQGNYGYTF
>TRBJ2-1|TRBV27
CASSSGYNEQFF
>TRBJ2-1|TRBV11-3
CASSLDRGYNEQFF
>TRBJ2-1|TRBV3-1/TRBV3-2
CASSQVLLAGNYEQFF
>TRBJ2-5|TRBV9
CASSVGGGISETQYF
>TRBJ2-2|TRBV14
CASSQQNTGELFF
>TRBJ2-4|TRBV2
CASSEVEAKNIQYF
>TRBJ2-3|TRBV19
CASSIRSRAQDTQYF
>TRBJ1-5|TRBV5-8
CASSLAGESNQPQHF
>TRBJ1-4|TRBV9
CASSAQQVADEKLFF